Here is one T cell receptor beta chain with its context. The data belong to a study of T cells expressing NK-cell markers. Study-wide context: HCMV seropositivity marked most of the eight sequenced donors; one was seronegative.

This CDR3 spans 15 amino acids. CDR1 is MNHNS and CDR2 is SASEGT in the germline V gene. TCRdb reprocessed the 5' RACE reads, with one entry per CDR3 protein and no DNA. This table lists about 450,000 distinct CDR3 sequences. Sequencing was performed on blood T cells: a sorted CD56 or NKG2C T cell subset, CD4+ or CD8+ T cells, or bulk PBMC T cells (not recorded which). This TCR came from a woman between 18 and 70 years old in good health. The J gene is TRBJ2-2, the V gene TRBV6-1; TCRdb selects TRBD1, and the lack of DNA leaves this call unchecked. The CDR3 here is CASTDRGLVTGELFF.